A selection of T cell receptor beta chains follows, all from one sample in a study of OX40 agonist ivuxolimab in advanced cancers. The table came from immunoSEQ multiplex PCR; TCRdb's copy has only in-frame clones and leaves some out. The sample gives 30,000 to 40,000 clones, around 90% of which show up once; about 4.2% is in the top ten. Sequenced here: CD4+ or CD8+ T cells sorted from blood, sampled in a trial of the OX40 agonist ivuxolimab. The receptors were sampled from an adult with an advanced solid tumor such as melanoma, head and neck, liver or kidney cancer. CDR3s include the opening cysteine and the closing phenylalanine or tryptophan. A D gene is named only where the DNA matches it firmly. Size is stated for part of the rows, as once, few or many counts, or as a class when the clone is expanded.

v_gene	j_gene	d_gene	abundance	CDR3nt	CDR3aa
TRBV28	TRBJ1-1	NA	NA	TGTGCCAGCAGTTCCCCGGGGGGTGGGACTGAAGCTTTCTTT	CASSSPGGGTEAFF
TRBV7-7	TRBJ2-2	TRBD1	NA	TGTGCTAGCAGCAAGGACAGGGCCGGGGAGCTGTTTTTT	CASSKDRAGELFF
TRBV5-1	TRBJ2-5	NA	once	TGCGCCAGCAGCTTCCCTGGATCCCCGGGGACCAGGGAGACCCAGTACTTC	CASSFPGSPGTRETQYF
TRBV9	TRBJ2-7	NA	NA	TGTGCCAGCAGCGTGGATCCAGGGGCCTACGAGCAGTACTTC	CASSVDPGAYEQYF
TRBV28	TRBJ1-1	NA	NA	TGTGCCAGCAGTTTATCGTTAACAGGTAACACTGAAGCTTTCTTT	CASSLSLTGNTEAFF
TRBV28	TRBJ1-2	NA	NA	TGTGCCAGCAGTTCCCTGACGGAAGAAGTATTAGGCTACACCTTC	CASSSLTEEVLGYTF
TRBV19	TRBJ2-2	NA	NA	TGTGCCAGTATAGACTCCCGAGGGGGTTCCGGGGAGCTGTTTTTT	CASIDSRGGSGELFF
TRBV5-4	TRBJ1-1	NA	once	TGTGCCAGCAGCTTGGGGCGGGGGGCGTGGAACACTGAAGCTTTCTTT	CASSLGRGAWNTEAFF
TRBV29-1	TRBJ2-7	NA	once	TGCAGCGTATCCCTCACAGGGGGGGGCGAGCAGTACTTC	CSVSLTGGGEQYF
TRBV6-1	TRBJ1-6	NA	NA	TGTGCCAGCAGAGAGGGGTATTCACCCCTCCACTTT	CASREGYSPLHF
TRBV5-1	TRBJ2-2	NA	NA	TGCGCCAGCACCTCCGGGACGTCGAGGACCGGGGAGCTGTTTTTT	CASTSGTSRTGELFF
TRBV5-4	TRBJ2-5	NA	NA	TGTGCCAGCAGCTCACGGGGTCTGGGAGAGATGGAGACCCAGTACTTC	CASSSRGLGEMETQYF
TRBV5-5	TRBJ2-1	TRBD1	NA	TGTGCCAGCAGCTTGGGAGGACAGGACTACAATGAGCAGTTCTTC	CASSLGGQDYNEQFF
TRBV19	TRBJ1-2	NA	few	TGTGCCAGTAGTATTCGTGGGGGGCAGAACTATGGCTACACCTTC	CASSIRGGQNYGYTF
TRBV15	TRBJ2-5	NA	NA	TGTGCCACCAGCAGAGATAGAGGCCGGACAGATTACCAAGAGACCCAGTACTTC	CATSRDRGRTDYQETQYF
TRBV7-2	TRBJ2-3	TRBD2	NA	TGTGCCAGCAGCTTAGCGACTAGCGGGGGGGCAGATACGCAGTATTTT	CASSLATSGGADTQYF
TRBV6-6	TRBJ2-5	TRBD2	NA	TGTGCCAGCAGTCTCATAGCGGGGGGGGCTAGGACCCAGTACTTC	CASSLIAGGARTQYF
TRBV2	TRBJ1-4	NA	once	TGTGCCAGCAGGGGTTTGATGGGTGAAAAACTGTTTTTT	CASRGLMGEKLFF
TRBV19	TRBJ1-5	NA	few	TGTGCCAGTAGTCCCCACCAGGGAAATCAGCCCCAGCATTTT	CASSPHQGNQPQHF
TRBV19	TRBJ2-1	TRBD2	NA	TGTGCCAGTAGGAGCCCTAGCGGGAGGGCCGGCGATGAGCAGTTCTTC	CASRSPSGRAGDEQFF
TRBV5-1	TRBJ2-7	NA	NA	TGCGCCAGCAGCTCCCGGGAAGACAGGTCCTACGAGCAGTACTTC	CASSSREDRSYEQYF
TRBV6-5	TRBJ2-2	NA	NA	TGTGCCAGCGCTCGGGATTTTTGGTCCGGGGAGCTGTTTTTT	CASARDFWSGELFF
TRBV11-2	TRBJ2-3	NA	once	TGTGCCAGCAGCTTAGAGGCAGAAGCAAATTACCGCACAGATACGCAGTATTTT	CASSLEAEANYRTDTQYF
TRBV5-1	TRBJ2-7	NA	NA	TGCGCCAGCAGCTTCGACAGCCTCGCCGCCTACGAGCAGTACTTC	CASSFDSLAAYEQYF
TRBV7-9	TRBJ2-2	NA	few	TGTGCCAGCAGCTCAGTTAGGAGGACCGGGGAGCTGTTTTTT	CASSSVRRTGELFF
TRBV7-3	TRBJ1-6	NA	once	TGTGCCAGCAGCTTAGATGGGAATTCACCCCTCCACTTT	CASSLDGNSPLHF
TRBV5-1	TRBJ1-4	TRBD1	NA	TGCGCCAGCAGCTTGGGGACAGGGGGTGAAAAACTGTTTTTT	CASSLGTGGEKLFF
TRBV28	TRBJ1-3	NA	few	TGTGCCAGCAGTCGCCAGGGCTCTGGAAACACCATATATTTT	CASSRQGSGNTIYF
TRBV28	TRBJ2-7	TRBD2	NA	TGTGCCAGCACCCCACTAGGACTAGCCGGTCTCTACGAGCAGTACTTC	CASTPLGLAGLYEQYF
TRBV28	TRBJ1-5	NA	NA	TGTGCCAGCAGTTCCAACAGGGCAGGAAGCAATCAGCCCCAGCATTTT	CASSSNRAGSNQPQHF
TRBV6-1	TRBJ1-6	TRBD1	NA	TGTGCCAGCAGTGCGGACACAGGGGATTCACCCCTCCACTTT	CASSADTGDSPLHF
TRBV7-2	TRBJ2-7	NA	NA	TGTGCCAGCAGCTTAGTACCAACGAGCTCCTACGAGCAGTACTTC	CASSLVPTSSYEQYF
TRBV18	TRBJ2-1	TRBD2	NA	TGTGCCAGCTCACCACCGATGCTAGCGGGGGGCTACAATGAGCAGTTCTTC	CASSPPMLAGGYNEQFF
TRBV9	TRBJ1-1	NA	NA	TGTGCCAGCAGCGAGACGACCGGTAACACTGAAGCTTTCTTT	CASSETTGNTEAFF
TRBV5-4	TRBJ2-5	NA	NA	TGTGCCAGCAGCTTGGGGGGCCAAGAGACCCAGTACTTC	CASSLGGQETQYF
TRBV28	TRBJ2-7	TRBD1	NA	TGTGCCAGCAGTCCCGGGACAGGGTATTTTCTGGCTAGCGGCTACGAGCAGTACTTC	CASSPGTGYFLASGYEQYF
TRBV9	TRBJ2-6	NA	NA	TGTGCCAGCAGCAACGCACGGGGGATGACCAACTCTGGGGCCAACGTCCTGACTTTC	CASSNARGMTNSGANVLTF
TRBV12-5	TRBJ2-7	TRBD1	NA	TGTGCTAGTGGTTTGGTTACCGATCCGGGACAGGGGGCGCGGGAGCAGTACTTC	CASGLVTDPGQGAREQYF
TRBV10-2	TRBJ2-2	NA	NA	TGCGCCAGCAGAGCCGCCGGTACAGGGAACACCGGGGAGCTGTTTTTT	CASRAAGTGNTGELFF
TRBV14	TRBJ2-2	TRBD1	NA	TGTGCCAGCAGCCAAGACTCCGGACAGGGGACCACCGGGGAGCTGTTTTTT	CASSQDSGQGTTGELFF
TRBV7-2	TRBJ1-2	NA	NA	TGTGCCAGCAGCCCATACAGGTCGGATGGCTACACCTTC	CASSPYRSDGYTF
TRBV6-1	TRBJ1-5	NA	NA	TGTGCCAGCTCCGAATATAGCAATCAGCCCCAGCATTTT	CASSEYSNQPQHF
TRBV9	TRBJ2-1	TRBD1	NA	TGTGCCAGCAGCGTAGCGCACTGGGCAGGGGGCGCGAATGAGCAGTTCTTC	CASSVAHWAGGANEQFF
TRBV7-2	TRBJ1-5	NA	NA	TGTGCCAGCAGCTTAGTGGGTGGTGAGGGACAGCATTTT	CASSLVGGEGQHF
TRBV19	TRBJ1-3	NA	NA	TGTGCCACCATACACCTGAGCTCTGGAAACACCATATATTTT	CATIHLSSGNTIYF
TRBV7-9	TRBJ2-3	TRBD2	NA	TGTGCCAGCAGCCTACGGACTAGCGGGAGCCCAGATACGCAGTATTTT	CASSLRTSGSPDTQYF
TRBV2	TRBJ2-5	NA	once	TGTGCCAGCAGTGATGCCGGGGCAAATGGTGGGACCCAGTACTTC	CASSDAGANGGTQYF
TRBV30	TRBJ1-1	NA	NA	TGTGCCTGGAGTCAGACAATTGAAGCTTTCTTT	CAWSQTIEAFF
TRBV25-1	TRBJ2-1	NA	NA	TGTGCCAGCAGGGCCGGGACCCTAGACTCCTACAATGAGCAGTTCTTC	CASRAGTLDSYNEQFF
TRBV19	TRBJ1-5	TRBD1	NA	TGTGCCAGTAGTATAAGACAGGGTGGCAATCAGCCCCAGCATTTT	CASSIRQGGNQPQHF
TRBV19	TRBJ1-5	TRBD1	NA	TGTGCGGTAGGGACAGGGATGAATAGCAATCAGCCCCAGCATTTT	CAVGTGMNSNQPQHF
TRBV28	TRBJ1-4	TRBD1	once	TGTGCCAGCAGTTTTGATTCAGGGGGAGCTAATGAAAAACTGTTTTTT	CASSFDSGGANEKLFF
TRBV6-1	TRBJ1-2	NA	NA	TGTGCCAGCAACCCCTCTGACAGAAGCCACTATGGCTACACCTTC	CASNPSDRSHYGYTF
TRBV29-1	TRBJ2-1	TRBD2	NA	TGCAGCGTTGGACGGGGGGATGAGCAGTTCTTC	CSVGRGDEQFF
TRBV5-4	TRBJ2-7	TRBD1	NA	TGTGCCAGCAGCGGCGGGACAGGGATATACGAGCAGTACTTC	CASSGGTGIYEQYF